This T cell receptor (beta chain) was profiled in a study of Ad26.COV2.S vaccination and SARS-CoV-2 variants. The germline V gene encodes CDR1 SGDLS and CDR2 YYNGEE. With V trimmed by 0 bases and J by 6 bases, 13 bases remained unmatched. The CDR3 is made up of 18 amino acids. Method: immunoSEQ multiplex PCR; TCRdb's copy keeps in-frame clones and lacks some. The table shows about 350,000 clones, with about 87% occurring only once. This clone came up a few times. The treatment here: roughly 20 received Ad26.COV2.S at low or high dose, single or two shots; 5 received placebo; per-sample allocation not given. Sampling was done on day 63 after the first vaccine or placebo injection.

This rearrangement joins TRBV9 to TRBJ1-3; 9 positions match TRBD1. The sample was peripheral blood, taken in a trial of Ad26.COV2.S vaccine versus placebo. The receptor's source is a person between 18 and 59 years old who received the Ad26.COV2.S COVID-19 vaccine or a placebo. The CDR3 bases are TGTGCCAGCAGCGTAGGGACAGGGGCTAGTTCTTTTGAAAACACCATATATTTT. It is translated as CASSVGTGASSFENTIYF.